The source of this T cell receptor beta chain is a study of cytomegalovirus exposure and HLA in healthy donors (TCRdb year 2017). Regarding the complete study: According to an earlier analysis of 550 to 750 of the donors, some 170 million T cells yielded over 100 million unique TCR beta sequences and 276 Gb of sequence data. To study patterns of TCR occurrence, a later analysis re-analyzed previously published TCR beta repertoires from 500 to 850 donors and added high-resolution HLA genotyping. HLA typing included class I and class II loci at four-digit resolution. To predict cytomegalovirus infection status, the study brought together high-throughput TCR immunosequencing, statistical association of individual TCRs with disease status, and machine learning. A later genetic analysis used genome-wide SNP genotypes for about three fifths of the 666 donors, treating that subset as a discovery cohort. The later analysis used no new phenotypic data to find candidate immune exposures, relying instead on TCR beta sequences and their occurrence across donors. Besides the first cohort of approximately 670 subjects, a separate validation cohort made up of around 120 different subjects was used. All discovery cohort repertoires had been generated using a single sequencing platform. Typing coverage varied by locus: roughly 629-640 donors for A, B, C, DRB1 and DQB1; roughly 560 for DQA1; around 570 for DPA1; 450 to 480 for DPB1. Of the roughly 400 genotyped donors, less than 90% were placed in the genetic ancestry cluster associated with self-reported Caucasian donors. Four to six DR-DQ haplotypes were handled as single units for association and clustering, since linkage in the cohort was strong. An earlier analysis of 500 to 750 of the donors applied high-throughput TCR beta sequencing to assess whether each TCR beta V gene segment acted as functional or pseudogenic. The T cell repertoires of about 700 subjects were profiled by immunosequencing and related to cytomegalovirus serostatus. Approximately 300 gigabases of sequencing data and 70 million to 100 million unique TCR sequences made up an early release that covered 640 HLA-typed donors. Across about 380 genotyped donors of the cohort, an average of approximately 240,000 unique TCR beta nucleotide sequences per donor were sequenced, and 15% to 20% of those sequences were non-productive. The aim of the study was to test whether cataloging public T cell receptors could identify signatures of past pathogen exposure. Donor age, sex, ethnicity and CMV serostatus were compiled alongside the repertoire data. On the study overall, not on this receptor specifically: Because some donors lacked HLA typing at each locus, the association tests relied only on the typed subset. The presence/absence analyses assumed that sequencing depth was roughly uniform across donors, and that assumption may not be true. A further reported finding was that TCR beta sequences accurately predicted the HLA-A and HLA-B alleles for most subjects in the first cohort. A later analysis found that most CMV-associated TCR beta chains appeared HLA-restricted, with HLA associations seemingly driven largely by CMV exposure. Linkage disequilibrium might explain the correlated functional status among segregating V segments, but an unknown experimental factor could not be ruled out. Assigning TCR associations to individual alleles was difficult when HLA alleles, especially DR and DQ, strongly co-occurred. This cohort had only TCR beta chains sequenced, and the lack of alpha or paired-chain data limited which features could be detected. The classifier was reported to diagnose cytomegalovirus status with high specificity and sensitivity in both the original and validation cohorts. A group of highly shared sequence variants was considered likely to be a technical artifact of the sequencing pipeline. Compared with the roughly 720-donor mean, donors in an Asian-associated ancestry cluster had fewer N-insertions in productive TCRs, according to a later genetic analysis. The authors suggested that the approach could potentially be generalized to other disease states and immunological phenotypes. In a later analysis, several top co-occurrence clusters were reported to appear linked to parvovirus B19, influenza, CMV and Epstein-Barr virus. In a later genetic analysis, a missense DCLRE1C variant was associated with V-gene and J-gene trimming of TCR beta chains, and the association was replicated in an independent cohort. Specific HLA alleles were associated with 15,000 to 20,000 TCR beta sequences at a false discovery rate of 0.05 in a later analysis. A later analysis found that TCR association rates varied across HLA loci, with DRB1 alleles showing the most associated TCRs and HLA-C alleles the fewest. Most TCR sequences were seen in very few donors, while some public TCRs were found in many individuals. For the cohort, immune exposure information was limited to CMV serostatus. In an earlier analysis of over 550 of the donors, most TCR beta V segments were observed in productive rearrangements about 87% or about 30% of the time, broadly matching IMGT annotations. The study listed approximately 150 TCR beta chains as associated with cytomegalovirus. Because counts were too low, about 18 rarely observed V segments, including chromosome 9 orphons, were excluded from the earlier analysis of 587 of the donors. A later analysis found that HLA-associated TCR beta chains were more clonally expanded and had lower generation probabilities than equally common non-associated chains. Some IMGT-functional V segments, including TRBV6-2 and TRBV6-3, could not be distinguished by the 87-base-pair reads and were therefore excluded. A few of the identified cytomegalovirus-associated TCR beta chains were confirmed in vitro to be specific for cytomegalovirus antigens.

The method behind the library was the immunoSEQ multiplex PCR assay. A mixture of 60 forward primers for TCR Vbeta segments and 13 reverse primers for TCR Jbeta segments was used in the multiplex PCR. The CDR3 region of rearranged TCR beta genes was amplified from genomic DNA by a multiplex PCR assay. On the Illumina HiSeq System, the amplified TCR beta libraries were sequenced as 87-base-pair reads. The original pipeline was this. A later analysis counted tens of millions of unique TCR beta chains across the 600 to 850 repertoires, and around 12 million of these chains were shared by at least two donors. Raw reads were error-corrected and collapsed into unique sequences by a nearest-neighbor algorithm in which closely related sequences were merged to remove PCR and sequencing errors. CDR3 sequences were aligned to IMGT reference sequences to assign V, D and J gene segments. Each retained sequence needed at least a six-nucleotide match to both a V gene segment and a J gene segment. A rearrangement was called productive if the CDR3 had no stop codons and remained in frame with V and J, and every other rearrangement was called non-productive. CDR3 was defined by IMGT convention, running from the second conserved V-encoded cysteine to the conserved J-encoded phenylalanine. In an earlier analysis of just under 600 of the donors, sequences lacking an unambiguous match to a single V gene segment were excluded. In an earlier analysis of almost 600 of the donors, a V segment was called functional when productive rearrangements were above 56.7%, and segregating when the standard deviation between donors exceeded 5%. A statistical classification framework was developed to diagnose cytomegalovirus status using the catalog of TCR beta chain sequences. In a later analysis, V and J genes were assigned by comparing TCR nucleotide sequences against IMGT/GENE-DB human TR gene sequences. The TCRdist pipeline was used in a later analysis to assign CDR3 sequences and most-parsimonious VDJ recombination scenarios. In a later analysis, every TCR beta chain was defined by the combination of its CDR3 amino acid sequence and its V-gene family, and reads without a unique V-gene family were dropped. A later analysis removed several hundred highly shared, low-generation-probability nucleotide sequences to deal with suspected cross-contamination and a sequencing artifact. For each public chain, a later analysis derived a clonal expansion index from normalized ranks of inferred template counts within each repertoire. Generation probabilities in a later analysis came from a VDJ recombination model fitted to out-of-frame rearrangements, and those results were checked against IGoR. A later analysis scored TCR-TCR, TCR-HLA and TCR-CMV co-occurrence with hypergeometric tests, applying a repertoire-size bias correction to TCR pairs. False discovery rates were estimated in a later analysis by permuting HLA or CMV assignments 20 times. In a later analysis, co-occurring TCRs were grouped using DBSCAN, with TCRdist sequence similarity added in when clustering inside HLA-allele-positive subsets. Co-occurrence clustering excluded repertoires with fewer than 30,000 or more than 120,000 public chains, plus five with anomalous nucleotide sharing. TCRdb provides this immuneACCESS table in a form limited to in-frame rearrangements. Some clones are lacking; in checked studies, under half of them reflect an unresolved V gene, and why the rest are absent is not known. V and J calls and clone size are given by that table; D and trimming were obtained from the DNA. The sample yields fewer than 200,000 clones; less than 90% were counted once. The ten most abundant clones make up roughly 4.8% of the sample.

This clone appeared a single time. Its antigen remains undetermined. Qualities for individual bases were not recorded, and no much larger clone is one base off. Per the germline V gene, SNHLY is the CDR1 and FYNNEI is the CDR2. The CDR3 contains 12 residues, cysteine and phenylalanine counted. Left in the record is the CDR3 DNA by itself, 36 bases read in frame from the first base. V sheds 3 bases and J sheds 4 bases, leaving 6 bases between their ends. The cohort comprised some 700 healthy bone marrow donors. All cohort members were sampled while nominally healthy, although unrecorded immune exposures were likely present. The donor was CMV seropositive and belonged to the group of about 290 seropositive cohort members. Every donor gave a peripheral blood sample, and the peripheral blood mononuclear cells from that sample were used for TCR beta sequencing. Genomic DNA extraction from the blood cell samples was performed with the Qiagen DNeasy Blood Extraction Kit.

The receptor was isolated from a woman aged 45 to 65 in good health and CMV-seropositive. Sequencing used PBMCs. The chain is assembled from TRBV2 and TRBJ1-2, with the identity of the D gene unclear. The sequenced DNA is TGTGCCAGCAGTGAGGTCGGCTATGGCTACACCTTC. Translated, this is CASSEVGYGYTF.